This T cell receptor (beta chain) emerged from a study of neurological immune-mediated disorders. The CDR3 consists of 15 residues. The V and J ends lost 7 bases and 4 bases respectively, with 19 bases between them. This clonotype appeared many times. What it binds is unknown. Documented time point: longitudinal time-point 1 (baseline). Study results and limitations: Because no CDR3 amino acid sequences were shared across subjects by expanded clones, private repertoires were suggested in all groups.

The team produced cDNA through 5'RACE using 10-nucleotide random UMIs. A single record per CDR3 protein comes from TCRdb applying MiXCR to the 5' RACE reads. The top ten hold about 8.3% of the sample, which has tens of thousands of distinct CDR3 sequences, about 3.2% seen once. The V call is TRBV12-3 or TRBV12-4, the J call TRBJ1-1; possibly TRBD1 for D (6 bases). Sequencing was done on a sample of PBMCs. The sequence was collected from a woman aged 60 to 75 with multiple sclerosis. The CDR3 region has the DNA TGTGCCAGCACCCACCTAGGGACACGGGGCACTGAAGCTTTCTTT. Protein sequence: CASTHLGTRGTEAFF.